This T cell receptor beta chain emerged from a study of T-cell memory formation after mild COVID-19. From germline, CDR1 is SEHNR and CDR2 FQNEAQ (reference sequence). There are 19 residues in the CDR3. Trimming shortened V by 4 bases and J by 1 base, and 25 bases separated the two germline ends. The sample holds a few counts of this clonotype. TCRdb reprocessed the 5' RACE reads with MiXCR, giving one entry per CDR3 protein. The sample comprises hundreds of thousands of distinct CDR3 sequences, roughly a quarter of which are singletons, and roughly 13% rests with the top ten. Material: PBMCs or a T cell subset sorted from them (not recorded which). This chain uses TRBV7-9 with TRBJ2-5; D possibly matches TRBD1 or TRBD2 (7 bases each). This sequence originates from an adult woman who had mild COVID-19 (a few samples of this study predate the infection). Cell type and time point are not known. The CDR3 loop reads CASSSPSVYRGGSQETQYF. For the CDR3, the DNA is TGTGCCAGCAGCTCGCCGTCCGTTTACAGGGGAGGGTCCCAAGAGACCCAGTACTTC.